A selection of T cell receptor beta chains follows, all from one sample in a study of CD8 T cells in ankylosing spondylitis. MiXCR, run by TCRdb on the 5' RACE reads, gives a single entry per CDR3 protein. The profile shows over 400,000 distinct CDR3 sequences, around 26% of them singletons. Sequencing input: blood, either unsorted or a sorted T cell fraction (not recorded which). The receptors were gathered from a male donor with ankylosing spondylitis. Each CDR3 is given with its conserved first and last residue. Each record gives: J gene, V gene, D gene, clone size, CDR3 DNA, CDR3 protein. A D gene is named only where the DNA matches it firmly. Size tells how often a clone was seen (once, few, many) or the class of an expanded clone, and some rows leave it out.

j_gene: TRBJ1-2
v_gene: TRBV20-1
d_gene: .
abundance: .
CDR3nt: TGCAGTGCTAGAAAAGGGATAATCTATGGCTACACCTTC
CDR3aa: CSARKGIIYGYTF

j_gene: TRBJ2-7
v_gene: TRBV14
d_gene: .
abundance: .
CDR3nt: TGTGCCAGCAGCCAAGATAGCGGGACAGGGACCTACGAGCAGTACTTC
CDR3aa: CASSQDSGTGTYEQYF

j_gene: TRBJ1-1
v_gene: TRBV5-1
d_gene: .
abundance: few
CDR3nt: TGCGCCAGCAGTTCCGGGCCCGAGAGGACTGAAGCTTTCTTT
CDR3aa: CASSSGPERTEAFF

j_gene: TRBJ2-7
v_gene: TRBV4-2
d_gene: TRBD1
abundance: .
CDR3nt: TGTGCCAGCAGCCAAGATTGGGACAGGGGTTTCAACGAGCAGTACTTC
CDR3aa: CASSQDWDRGFNEQYF

j_gene: TRBJ2-5
v_gene: TRBV3-1
d_gene: .
abundance: .
CDR3nt: TGTGCCAGCAGCCCTGCATGGGGGGAAAGCGTTCTGGAGACCCAGTACTTC
CDR3aa: CASSPAWGESVLETQYF

j_gene: TRBJ2-2
v_gene: TRBV30
d_gene: TRBD1
abundance: .
CDR3nt: TGTGCCTGGAGGGCAAAAAGGCGGACAGGGGGTCCCGGGGAGCTGTTTTTT
CDR3aa: CAWRAKRRTGGPGELFF

j_gene: TRBJ1-6
v_gene: TRBV4-2
d_gene: .
abundance: .
CDR3nt: TGTGCCAGCAGCCAAGAGGGTAGGGTACCGGGTTCACCCCTCCACTTT
CDR3aa: CASSQEGRVPGSPLHF

j_gene: TRBJ2-7
v_gene: TRBV20-1
d_gene: .
abundance: .
CDR3nt: TGCAGTGCTAGCATCGGGAGCTCCTACGAGCAGTACTTC
CDR3aa: CSASIGSSYEQYF

j_gene: TRBJ1-1
v_gene: TRBV6-1
d_gene: TRBD1
abundance: .
CDR3nt: TGTGCCAGCAGTGACCTCGGGACAGGGGGTAACACTGAAGCTTTCTTT
CDR3aa: CASSDLGTGGNTEAFF

j_gene: TRBJ1-1
v_gene: TRBV5-1
d_gene: .
abundance: many
CDR3nt: TGCGCCAGCACTCTGGGGGAATTTACTGAAGCTTTCTTT
CDR3aa: CASTLGEFTEAFF

j_gene: TRBJ2-7
v_gene: TRBV27
d_gene: .
abundance: few
CDR3nt: TGTGCCAGCAGTTCTATAAGGGGTCACGAGCAGTACTTC
CDR3aa: CASSSIRGHEQYF

j_gene: TRBJ2-1
v_gene: TRBV27
d_gene: .
abundance: many
CDR3nt: TGTGCCAGCAGTTTACCCCTGGGCAATGAGCAGTTCTTC
CDR3aa: CASSLPLGNEQFF

j_gene: TRBJ1-4
v_gene: TRBV5-1
d_gene: TRBD1
abundance: .
CDR3nt: TGCGCCAGCAGGGGTGGACAGGTTGAAAAACTGTTTTTT
CDR3aa: CASRGGQVEKLFF

j_gene: TRBJ1-2
v_gene: TRBV12-3/TRBV12-4
d_gene: TRBD1
abundance: many
CDR3nt: TGTGCCAGCAGGCCCGGGACAGACTATGGCTACACCTTC
CDR3aa: CASRPGTDYGYTF

j_gene: TRBJ1-1
v_gene: TRBV14
d_gene: .
abundance: few
CDR3nt: TGTGCCAGCAGCCACCCCTTGCGGGGGAACACTGAAGCTTTCTTT
CDR3aa: CASSHPLRGNTEAFF

j_gene: TRBJ2-1
v_gene: TRBV7-9
d_gene: .
abundance: .
CDR3nt: TGTGCCAGCAGACCTACTAGGGATGGTAGTGAGCAGTTCTTC
CDR3aa: CASRPTRDGSEQFF

j_gene: TRBJ2-7
v_gene: TRBV29-1
d_gene: .
abundance: .
CDR3nt: TGCAGCGTTGCCCTCCTGGCCCTTCCCTACGAGCAGTACTTC
CDR3aa: CSVALLALPYEQYF

j_gene: TRBJ1-1
v_gene: TRBV5-1
d_gene: TRBD1
abundance: .
CDR3nt: TGCGCCAGCAGCATTAGGGGACAGTTTGACGAAGCTTTCTTT
CDR3aa: CASSIRGQFDEAFF

j_gene: TRBJ2-1
v_gene: TRBV29-1
d_gene: TRBD2
abundance: .
CDR3nt: TGCAGCGTTGAAGGGGATAGCGGGAGTTGGAATGAGCAGTTCTTC
CDR3aa: CSVEGDSGSWNEQFF

j_gene: TRBJ1-5
v_gene: TRBV7-2
d_gene: TRBD1
abundance: few
CDR3nt: TGTGCCAGCAGCGCGACAGGGAAGAGCAATCAGCCCCAGCATTTT
CDR3aa: CASSATGKSNQPQHF

j_gene: TRBJ1-6
v_gene: TRBV2
d_gene: TRBD1
abundance: few
CDR3nt: TGTGCCAGCAGAGGGGACAGCAATAATTCACCCCTCCACTTT
CDR3aa: CASRGDSNNSPLHF

j_gene: TRBJ2-7
v_gene: TRBV20-1
d_gene: TRBD2
abundance: few
CDR3nt: TGCAGTGCTCCCCTAGCGGGAGTGGGTTACGAGCAGTACTTC
CDR3aa: CSAPLAGVGYEQYF

j_gene: TRBJ1-2
v_gene: TRBV18
d_gene: .
abundance: many
CDR3nt: TGTGCCAGCTCACCGGACGGATCCTATGGCTACACCTTC
CDR3aa: CASSPDGSYGYTF

j_gene: TRBJ2-1
v_gene: TRBV12-3/TRBV12-4
d_gene: TRBD2
abundance: .
CDR3nt: TGTGCCAGCAGTCCTCAGCGGGAGCGGGGGTCGAGAGAGCAGTTCTTC
CDR3aa: CASSPQRERGSREQFF

j_gene: TRBJ2-7
v_gene: TRBV5-1
d_gene: .
abundance: few
CDR3nt: TGCGCCAGCAGCTTCGGACAAGGTGGTGACGAGCAGTACTTC
CDR3aa: CASSFGQGGDEQYF